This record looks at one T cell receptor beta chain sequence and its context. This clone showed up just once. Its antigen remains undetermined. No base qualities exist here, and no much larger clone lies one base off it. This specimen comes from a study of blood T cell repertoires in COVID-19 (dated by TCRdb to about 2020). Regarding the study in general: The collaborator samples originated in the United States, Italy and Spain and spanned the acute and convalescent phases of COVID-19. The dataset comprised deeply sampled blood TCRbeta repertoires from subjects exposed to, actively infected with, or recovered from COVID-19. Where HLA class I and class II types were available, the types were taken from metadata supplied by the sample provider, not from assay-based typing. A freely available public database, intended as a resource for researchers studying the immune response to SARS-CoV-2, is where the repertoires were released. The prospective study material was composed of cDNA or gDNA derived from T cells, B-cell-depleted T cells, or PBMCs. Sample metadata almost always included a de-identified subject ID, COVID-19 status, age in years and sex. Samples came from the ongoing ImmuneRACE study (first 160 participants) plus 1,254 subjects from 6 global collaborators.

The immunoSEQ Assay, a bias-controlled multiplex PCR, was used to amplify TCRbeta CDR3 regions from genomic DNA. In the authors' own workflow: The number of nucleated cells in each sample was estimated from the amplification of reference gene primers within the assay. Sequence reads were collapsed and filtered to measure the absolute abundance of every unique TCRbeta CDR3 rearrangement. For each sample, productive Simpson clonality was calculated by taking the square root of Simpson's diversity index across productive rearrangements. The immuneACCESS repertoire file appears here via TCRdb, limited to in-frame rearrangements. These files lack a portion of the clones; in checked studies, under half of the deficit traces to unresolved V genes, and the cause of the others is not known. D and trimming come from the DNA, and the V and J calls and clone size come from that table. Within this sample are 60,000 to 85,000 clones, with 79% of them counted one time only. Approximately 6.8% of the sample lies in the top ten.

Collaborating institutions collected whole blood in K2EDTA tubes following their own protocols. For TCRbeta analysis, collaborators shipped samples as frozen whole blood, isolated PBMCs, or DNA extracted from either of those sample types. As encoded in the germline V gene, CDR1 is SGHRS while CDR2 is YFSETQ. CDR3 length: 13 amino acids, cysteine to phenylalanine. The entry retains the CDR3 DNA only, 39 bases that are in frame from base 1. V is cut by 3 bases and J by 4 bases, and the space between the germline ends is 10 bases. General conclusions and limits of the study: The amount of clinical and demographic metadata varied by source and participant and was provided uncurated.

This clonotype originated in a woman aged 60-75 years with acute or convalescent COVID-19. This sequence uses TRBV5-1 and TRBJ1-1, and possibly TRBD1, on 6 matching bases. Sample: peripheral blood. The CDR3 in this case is CASSSGQITEAFF. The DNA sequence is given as TGCGCCAGCAGCTCCGGACAGATCACTGAAGCTTTCTTT.